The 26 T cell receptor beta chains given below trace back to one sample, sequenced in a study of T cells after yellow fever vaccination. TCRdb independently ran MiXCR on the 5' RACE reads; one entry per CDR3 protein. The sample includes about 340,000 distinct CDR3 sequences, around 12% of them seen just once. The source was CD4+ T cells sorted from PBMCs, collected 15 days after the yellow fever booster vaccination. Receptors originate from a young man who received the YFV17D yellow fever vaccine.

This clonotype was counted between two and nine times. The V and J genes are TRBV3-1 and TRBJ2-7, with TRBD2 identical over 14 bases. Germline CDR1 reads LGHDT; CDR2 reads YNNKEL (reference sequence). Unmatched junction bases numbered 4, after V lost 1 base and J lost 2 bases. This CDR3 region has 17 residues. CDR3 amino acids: CASSQAGLAGAPYEQYV. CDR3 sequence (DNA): TGTGCCAGCAGCCAAGCGGGACTAGCGGGGGCCCCCTACGAGCAGTACGTC.

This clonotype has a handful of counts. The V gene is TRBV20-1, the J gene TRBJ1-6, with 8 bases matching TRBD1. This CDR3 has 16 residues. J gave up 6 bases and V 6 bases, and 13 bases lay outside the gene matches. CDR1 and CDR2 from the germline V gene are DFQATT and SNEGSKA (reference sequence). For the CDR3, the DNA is TGCAGTGCCCACCCCACTTCTGGACAGGGTAATTCACCCCTCCACTTT. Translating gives CSAHPTSGQGNSPLHF.

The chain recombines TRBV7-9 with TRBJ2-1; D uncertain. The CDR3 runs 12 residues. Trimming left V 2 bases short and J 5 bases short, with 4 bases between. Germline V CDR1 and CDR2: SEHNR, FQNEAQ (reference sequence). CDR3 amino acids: CASSLLHNEQFF. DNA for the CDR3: TGTGCCAGCAGCTTATTACACAATGAGCAGTTCTTC.

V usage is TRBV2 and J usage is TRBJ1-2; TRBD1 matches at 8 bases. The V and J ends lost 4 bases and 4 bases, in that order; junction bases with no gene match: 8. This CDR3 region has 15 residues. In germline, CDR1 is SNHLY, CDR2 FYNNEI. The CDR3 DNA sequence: TGTGCCAGCAGTGTCCGACAGGGGACCTTCTATGGCTACACCTTC. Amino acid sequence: CASSVRQGTFYGYTF. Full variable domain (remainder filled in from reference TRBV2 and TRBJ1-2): EPEVTQTPSHQVTQMGQEVILRCVPISNHLYFYWYRQILGQKVEFLVSFYNNEISEKSEIFDDQFSVERPDGSNFTLKIRSTKLEDSAMYFCASSVRQGTFYGYTFGSGTRLTVV.

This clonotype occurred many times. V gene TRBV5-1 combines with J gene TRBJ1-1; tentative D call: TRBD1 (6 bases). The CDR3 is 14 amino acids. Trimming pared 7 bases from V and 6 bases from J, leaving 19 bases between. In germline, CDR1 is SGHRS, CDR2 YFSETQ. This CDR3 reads CASSLARGTSEAFF. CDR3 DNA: TGCGCCAGCTCCTTGGCCAGGGGTACGTCTGAAGCTTTCTTT.

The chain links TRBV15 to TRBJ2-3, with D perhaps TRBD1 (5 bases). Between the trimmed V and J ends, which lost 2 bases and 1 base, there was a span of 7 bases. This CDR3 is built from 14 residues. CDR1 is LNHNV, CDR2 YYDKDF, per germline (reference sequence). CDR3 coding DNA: TGTGCCACCAGCAGACAGGGCCGCACAGATACGCAGTATTTT. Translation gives CATSRQGRTDTQYF.

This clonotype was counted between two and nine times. The CDR3 nucleotides read TGTGCCAGCAGCCTCCGGATAATTTACAATGAGCAGTTCTTC. Translated: CASSLRIIYNEQFF. The chain employs TRBV12-3 or TRBV12-4 and TRBJ2-1; D remains ambiguous. The CDR3 extends over 14 amino acids. The V and J ends lost 6 bases and 4 bases respectively, with 13 bases between them.

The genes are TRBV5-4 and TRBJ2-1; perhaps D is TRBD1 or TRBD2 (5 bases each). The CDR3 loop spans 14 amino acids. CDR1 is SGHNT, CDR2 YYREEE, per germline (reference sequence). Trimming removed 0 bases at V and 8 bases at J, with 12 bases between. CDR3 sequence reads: CASSLVPGLDEQFF. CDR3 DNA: TGTGCCAGCAGCTTGGTTCCGGGGCTGGATGAGCAGTTCTTC.

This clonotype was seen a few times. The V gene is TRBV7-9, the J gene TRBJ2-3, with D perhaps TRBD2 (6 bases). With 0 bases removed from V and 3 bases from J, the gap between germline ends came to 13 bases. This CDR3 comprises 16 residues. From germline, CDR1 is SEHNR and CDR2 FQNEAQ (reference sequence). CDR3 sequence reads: CASSLARGTETDTQYF. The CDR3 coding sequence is TGTGCCAGCAGCTTAGCGAGAGGGACTGAAACAGATACGCAGTATTTT. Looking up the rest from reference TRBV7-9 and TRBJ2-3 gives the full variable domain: DTGVSQNPRHKITKRGQNVTFRCDPISEHNRLYWYRQTLGQGPEFLTYFQNEAQLEKSRLLSDRFSAERPKGSFSTLEIQRTEQGDSAMYLCASSLARGTETDTQYFGPGTRLTVL.

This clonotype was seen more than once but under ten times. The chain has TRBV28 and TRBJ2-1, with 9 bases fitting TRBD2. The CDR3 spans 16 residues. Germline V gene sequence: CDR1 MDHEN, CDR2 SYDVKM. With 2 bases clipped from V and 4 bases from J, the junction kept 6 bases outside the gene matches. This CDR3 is CASSLGGGGLYNEQFF. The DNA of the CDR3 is TGTGCCAGCAGTTTAGGCGGGGGGGGCCTTTACAATGAGCAGTTCTTC.

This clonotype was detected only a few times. This chain's CDR3 is CASSSGSGRRETQYF. As DNA, the CDR3 is TGCGCCAGCAGCTCCGGCTCTGGGCGGCGAGAGACCCAGTACTTC. The chain couples TRBV5-1 to TRBJ2-5, with D hard to call. Per germline, CDR1 SGHRS and CDR2 YFSETQ. This CDR3 contains 15 residues. Trimming left V 3 bases short and J 4 bases short, with 16 bases between.

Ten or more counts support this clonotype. The CDR3 sequence: CASSLLASGGHSYEQYF. The DNA of the CDR3 is TGCGCCAGCAGCTTGCTGGCTAGCGGGGGGCACTCCTACGAGCAGTACTTC. V is TRBV5-1 and J is TRBJ2-7; 11 bases are shared with TRBD2. Trimming at V came to 1 base and at J to 0 bases, leaving 6 bases not matched to a gene. Germline V gene lookup returns CDR1 SGHRS and CDR2 YFSETQ. The CDR3 has 17 amino acids.

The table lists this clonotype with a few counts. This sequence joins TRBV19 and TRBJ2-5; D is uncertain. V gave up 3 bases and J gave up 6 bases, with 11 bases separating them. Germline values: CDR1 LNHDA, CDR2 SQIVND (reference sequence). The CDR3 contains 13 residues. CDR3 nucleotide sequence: TGTGCCAGTAGTATGCAGGAAGGACAGACCCAGTACTTC. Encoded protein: CASSMQEGQTQYF.

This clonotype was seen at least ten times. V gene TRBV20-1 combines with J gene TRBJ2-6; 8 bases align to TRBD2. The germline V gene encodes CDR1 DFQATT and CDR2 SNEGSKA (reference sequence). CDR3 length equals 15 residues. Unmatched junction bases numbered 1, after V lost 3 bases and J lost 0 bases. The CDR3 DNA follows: TGCAGTGCTAGTAGCGGGGACTCTGGGGCCAACGTCCTGACTTTC. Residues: CSASSGDSGANVLTF.

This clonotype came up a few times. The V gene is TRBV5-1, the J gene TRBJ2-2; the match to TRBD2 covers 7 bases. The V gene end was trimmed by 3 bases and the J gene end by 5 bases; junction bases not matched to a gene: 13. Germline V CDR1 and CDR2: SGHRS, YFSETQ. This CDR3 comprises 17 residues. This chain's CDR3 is CASSSGLSELLTGELFF. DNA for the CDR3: TGCGCCAGCAGCTCGGGACTATCCGAACTGTTGACCGGGGAGCTGTTTTTT.

This CDR3 reads CSVRRALGEKLFF. DNA for the CDR3: TGCAGCGTTCGGAGGGCTTTAGGTGAAAAACTGTTTTTT. The chain couples TRBV29-1 to TRBJ1-4; D remains ambiguous. The V gene lost 5 bases and the J gene lost 7 bases, with 14 bases spanning the gap. The CDR3 has 13 amino acids. CDR1 is SQVTM, CDR2 ANQGSEA, per germline.

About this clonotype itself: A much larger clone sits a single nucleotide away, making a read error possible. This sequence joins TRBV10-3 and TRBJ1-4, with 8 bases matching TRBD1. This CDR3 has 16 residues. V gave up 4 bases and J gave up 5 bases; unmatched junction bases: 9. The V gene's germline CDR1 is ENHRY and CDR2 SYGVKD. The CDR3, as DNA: TGTGCCATCAGTGTTCCGACCCGGACAGGGAATGAAAAACTGTTTTTT. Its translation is CAISVPTRTGNEKLFF.

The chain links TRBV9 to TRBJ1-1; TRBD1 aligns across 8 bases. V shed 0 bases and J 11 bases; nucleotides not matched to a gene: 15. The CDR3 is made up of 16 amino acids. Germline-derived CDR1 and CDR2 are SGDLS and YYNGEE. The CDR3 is CASSVGQGQGASRAFF. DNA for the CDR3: TGTGCCAGCAGCGTAGGTCAAGGACAGGGCGCCTCGCGGGCTTTCTTT.

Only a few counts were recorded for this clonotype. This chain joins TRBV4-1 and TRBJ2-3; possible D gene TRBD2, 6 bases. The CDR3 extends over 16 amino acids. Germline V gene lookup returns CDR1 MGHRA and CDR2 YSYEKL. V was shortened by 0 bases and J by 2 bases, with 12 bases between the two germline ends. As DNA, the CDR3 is TGCGCCAGCAGCCAAGATACTAGGAGGGACACAGATACGCAGTATTTT. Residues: CASSQDTRRDTDTQYF.

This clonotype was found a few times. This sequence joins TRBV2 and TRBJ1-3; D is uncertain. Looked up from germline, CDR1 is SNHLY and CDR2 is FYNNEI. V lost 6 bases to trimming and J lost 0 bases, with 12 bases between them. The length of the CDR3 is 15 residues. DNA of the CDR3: TGTGCCAGCAGCGCCCGCTCCCACTCTGGAAACACCATATATTTT. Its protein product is CASSARSHSGNTIYF.

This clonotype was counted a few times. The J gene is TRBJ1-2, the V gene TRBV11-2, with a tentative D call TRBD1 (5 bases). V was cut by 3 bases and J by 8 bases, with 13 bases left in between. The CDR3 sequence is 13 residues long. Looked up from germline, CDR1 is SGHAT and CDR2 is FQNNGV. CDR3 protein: CASSLGDYEGYTF. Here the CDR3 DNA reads TGTGCCAGCAGCTTGGGGGACTATGAGGGCTACACCTTC.

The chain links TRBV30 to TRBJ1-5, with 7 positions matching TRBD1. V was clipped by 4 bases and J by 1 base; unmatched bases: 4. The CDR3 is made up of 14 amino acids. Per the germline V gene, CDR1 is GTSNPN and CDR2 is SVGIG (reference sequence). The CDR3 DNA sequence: TGTGCCTGGACTCCGGACAGGAGCAATCAGCCCCAGCATTTT. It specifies CAWTPDRSNQPQHF. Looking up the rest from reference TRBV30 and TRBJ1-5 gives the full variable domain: SQTIHQWPATLVQPVGSPLSLECTVEGTSNPNLYWYRQAAGRGLQLLFYSVGIGQISSEVPQNLSASRPQDRQFILSSKKLLLSDSGFYLCAWTPDRSNQPQHFGDGTRLSIL.

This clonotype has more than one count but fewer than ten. CDR3 loop: CASSSATIHEQYF. The CDR3 nucleotides read TGTGCCAGCAGCTCCGCGACGATACACGAGCAGTACTTC. The J gene is TRBJ2-7, the V gene TRBV6-5; D unclear. Trimming left V 6 bases short and J 5 bases short, with 14 bases between. CDR3 length equals 13 residues. Germline CDR1 and CDR2: MNHEY and SVGAGI.

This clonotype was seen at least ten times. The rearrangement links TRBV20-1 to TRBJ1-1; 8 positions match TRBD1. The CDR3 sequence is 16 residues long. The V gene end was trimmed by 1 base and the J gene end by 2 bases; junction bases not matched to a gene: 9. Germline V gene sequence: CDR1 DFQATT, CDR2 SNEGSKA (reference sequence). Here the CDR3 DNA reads TGCAGTGCTAGAGTCGGACAGGGTCGGACTAACACTGAAGCTTTCTTT. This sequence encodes CSARVGQGRTNTEAFF.

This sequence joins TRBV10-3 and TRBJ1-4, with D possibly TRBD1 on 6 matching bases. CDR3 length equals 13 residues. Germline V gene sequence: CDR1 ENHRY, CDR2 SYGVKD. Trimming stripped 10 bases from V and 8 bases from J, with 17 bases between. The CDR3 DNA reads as TGTGCCACAACGTACAGGGTTCGGGAAAAACTGTTTTTT. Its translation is CATTYRVREKLFF.

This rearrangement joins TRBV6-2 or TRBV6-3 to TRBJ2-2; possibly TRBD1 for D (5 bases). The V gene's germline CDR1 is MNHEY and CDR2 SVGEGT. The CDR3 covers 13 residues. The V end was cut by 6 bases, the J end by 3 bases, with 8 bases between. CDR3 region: CASRAGYTGELFF. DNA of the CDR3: TGTGCCAGCAGGGCAGGGTACACCGGGGAGCTGTTTTTT.